Listed here are 27 T cell receptor beta chains from one sample, sequenced in a study of T-cell reconstitution after alpha-beta-depleted transplantation in children. The library targeted TCRbeta and was prepared with unique molecular identifiers. TCRdb reprocessed the PCR reads with MiXCR, giving one entry per CDR3 protein. This sample has 600,000 to 700,000 distinct CDR3 sequences, with 16% found just once. The starting material was PBMCs from the stem cell graft donor, obtained from the stem cell graft. Every receptor here comes from a human donor who donated a stem cell graft to a child with acute myeloid leukemia.

V and J are TRBV2 and TRBJ2-7; D perhaps matches TRBD1 (6 bases). Germline loops: CDR1 SNHLY, CDR2 FYNNEI. The V gene lost 6 bases and the J gene lost 4 bases, with 13 bases spanning the gap. This CDR3 has 13 residues. The chain's CDR3 is CASRQGGPYEQYF. In DNA, the CDR3 is TGTGCCAGCAGACAAGGGGGACCGTACGAGCAGTACTTC.

Ten or more counts support this clonotype. The chain joins TRBV29-1 to TRBJ1-4; D unclear. V was trimmed by 4 bases and J by 0 bases, leaving 6 bases between them. Germline assignment: CDR1 SQVTM and CDR2 ANQGSEA. The CDR3 runs 13 residues. CDR3 in DNA: TGCAGCGTTGTTACGGCAACTAATGAAAAACTGTTTTTT. It translates to CSVVTATNEKLFF.

The V call is TRBV6-1, the J call TRBJ2-2; the D gene is possibly TRBD2 (7 bases). This CDR3 has 18 amino acids. The V and J ends lost 0 bases and 0 bases respectively, with 14 bases between them. Looked up from germline, CDR1 is MNHNS and CDR2 is SASEGT. The CDR3 is CASSEASVGGPNTGELFF. The CDR3 DNA is TGTGCCAGCAGTGAAGCGAGCGTGGGGGGGCCGAACACCGGGGAGCTGTTTTTT.

This clonotype came up many times. The chain has TRBV5-1 and TRBJ1-4, with 9 nucleotides matching TRBD1. The germline V gene has CDR1 SGHRS and CDR2 YFSETQ. This CDR3 region has 14 residues. J was trimmed by 7 bases and V by 3 bases; bases with no gene match: 4. The CDR3 spells CASSSGQGGEKLFF. The DNA of the CDR3 is TGCGCCAGCAGCTCGGGACAGGGAGGTGAAAAACTGTTTTTT.

The V gene is TRBV7-9, the J gene TRBJ2-3; 7 bases match TRBD2. Germline V lookup: CDR1 SEHNR, CDR2 FQNEAQ (reference sequence). CDR3 length: 16 amino acids. V dropped 5 bases and J dropped 4; count of bases not matched to a gene: 12. DNA of the CDR3: TGTGCCAGCAGCCTTTCGGCGGGGGAACACGCAGATACGCAGTATTTT. It codes for CASSLSAGEHADTQYF.

The CDR3 reads CSASSARSDYEQYV. DNA for the CDR3: TGCAGTGCTAGTTCCGCCCGCAGCGACTACGAGCAGTACGTC. V is TRBV20-1 and J is TRBJ2-7; D is unclear. The CDR3 sequence is 14 residues long. Germline lookup yields CDR1 DFQATT and CDR2 SNEGSKA (reference sequence). With 3 bases removed from V and 3 bases from J, the gap between germline ends came to 15 bases.

The table lists this clonotype with many counts. One end of the junction does not line up with germline, which may come from a read error. The chain carries TRBV5-1 and TRBJ2-5, with 8 bases aligning to TRBD2. The CDR3 spans 14 residues. CDR1 is SGHRS and CDR2 is YFSETQ in the germline V gene. CDR3 DNA: TGTGCCAGCAGCCTTAGCGGGGCTCAAGAGACCCAGTACTTC. Translated, it gives CASSLSGAQETQYF. The full variable domain, completed using reference TRBV5-1 and TRBJ2-5, is KAGVTQTPRYLIKTRGQQVTLSCSPISGHRSVSWYQQTPGQGLQFLFEYFSETQRNKGNFPGRFSGRQFSNSRSEMNVSTLELGDSALYLCASSLSGAQETQYFGPGTRLLVL.

This clonotype was recorded at least ten times. The chain joins TRBV20-1 to TRBJ2-3, with 7 bases lining up with TRBD2. Germline V gives CDR1 DFQATT, CDR2 SNEGSKA (reference sequence). The CDR3 consists of 14 residues. After removal of 6 bases from V and 1 base from J, the junction contained 7 bases not matched to a gene. In DNA, the CDR3 is TGCAGTGCCGACCTAGCGGTTGGCACAGATACGCAGTATTTT. Its translation is CSADLAVGTDTQYF.

This clonotype was detected many times. The rearrangement joins TRBV10-3 to TRBJ1-1; D remains ambiguous. CDR1 ENHRY and CDR2 SYGVKD come from the germline V gene. Trimming removed 0 bases at V and 1 base at J, with 9 bases between. This CDR3 is built from 15 residues. The CDR3 DNA reads as TGTGCCATCAGTGAGTCGGTAGTGGCGAACACTGAAGCTTTCTTT. This translates into CAISESVVANTEAFF.

This clonotype has ten or more counts. This sequence joins TRBV6-1 and TRBJ2-2; no reliable D call. The CDR3 spans 13 residues. Per the germline V gene, CDR1 is MNHNS and CDR2 is SASEGT. V shed 5 bases and J shed 6 bases, with 10 bases lying between them. CDR3 sequence reads: CASSPTGPGELFF. CDR3 bases: TGTGCCAGCAGTCCGACCGGCCCCGGGGAGCTGTTTTTT.

The J gene is TRBJ1-1, the V gene TRBV2; no definite D call. This CDR3 spans 16 amino acids. V lost 4 bases to trimming and J lost 1 base, with 16 bases between them. The germline V gene encodes CDR1 SNHLY and CDR2 FYNNEI. CDR3 DNA: TGTGCCAGCAGTGGAATGCGGGTACCAGGGAACACTGAAGCTTTCTTT. It translates to CASSGMRVPGNTEAFF.

This clonotype came up a few times. This chain joins TRBV6-1 and TRBJ1-1; no definite D call. With 5 bases removed from V and 3 bases from J, the gap between germline ends came to 19 bases. The CDR3 contains 16 residues. Germline V lookup: CDR1 MNHNS, CDR2 SASEGT. This chain's CDR3 is CASSPWEPGGDTEAFF. In DNA, the CDR3 is TGTGCCAGCAGTCCCTGGGAGCCGGGCGGGGACACTGAAGCTTTCTTT.

In its sample, this clonotype was seen a few times. J is TRBJ2-1 and V is TRBV7-9; 13 bases map to TRBD2. V shed 6 bases, J shed 8 bases, and the junction held 13 bases outside the gene matches. The germline gives CDR1 SEHNR, CDR2 FQNEAQ (reference sequence). The CDR3 runs 17 residues. The CDR3 coding sequence is TGTGCCAGCAGACCTTTGCCGGGACTAGCGGGGAGGGATGAGCAGTTCTTC. Its protein product is CASRPLPGLAGRDEQFF.

The chain links TRBV18 to TRBJ1-3; possibly TRBD1 for D (6 bases). Trimming took 1 base from V and 1 from J, leaving 11 bases between them. Per the germline V gene, CDR1 is KGHSH and CDR2 is LQKENI. The CDR3 totals 16 residues. CDR3 loop: CASSPLSGASGNTIYF. For the CDR3, the DNA is TGTGCCAGCTCACCACTATCGGGGGCTTCTGGAAACACCATATATTTT.

This clonotype was seen just once. J is TRBJ2-3 and V is TRBV29-1; D gene unclear. Germline V gene data show CDR1 as SQVTM and CDR2 as ANQGSEA. The V end was cut by 5 bases, the J end by 1 base, with 13 bases between. This CDR3 has 14 residues. DNA of the CDR3: TGCAGCGTTCAGACACGAAGAGGCACAGATACGCAGTATTTT. Translation gives CSVQTRRGTDTQYF.

The rearrangement joins TRBV4-1 to TRBJ1-2, with D possibly TRBD1 on 5 matching bases. The CDR3 is made up of 16 amino acids. V lost 1 base and J lost 1, with 13 bases in between. CDR1 is MGHRA, CDR2 YSYEKL, per germline. The CDR3 loop is CASSQVDLGGNYGYTF. The DNA of the CDR3 is TGCGCCAGCAGCCAAGTTGACTTGGGGGGTAACTATGGCTACACCTTC.

Many counts were recorded for this clonotype. The rearrangement uses TRBV20-1 and TRBJ1-6; D not resolved. Looked up from germline, CDR1 is DFQATT and CDR2 is SNEGSKA (reference sequence). This CDR3 region has 14 residues. The germline V and J ends were trimmed by 6 bases and 7 bases, with 16 bases remaining between them. In DNA, the CDR3 is TGCAGTGCCCGAACGTGGCAGCACAATTCACCCCTCCACTTT. The encoded protein is CSARTWQHNSPLHF.

This clonotype came up a few times. In DNA form, the CDR3 reads TGTGCCAGCAGTTCCCGGGACAGGTCCCCTCAAGAGACCCAGTACTTC. Amino acids: CASSSRDRSPQETQYF. V is TRBV12-3 or TRBV12-4 and J is TRBJ2-5, with 8 bases matching TRBD1. The ends lost 4 bases at V and 2 bases at J; junction bases unmatched: 9. The CDR3 extends over 16 amino acids.

This clonotype was recorded at least ten times. This chain joins TRBV20-1 and TRBJ1-2; D gene unclear. Germline CDR1 DFQATT, CDR2 SNEGSKA (reference sequence). The CDR3 totals 13 residues. V gave up 2 bases and J gave up 8 bases, with 15 bases separating them. The CDR3 sequence: CSARNPDYRGYTF. The CDR3 bases are TGCAGTGCTAGAAATCCCGATTATCGCGGCTACACCTTC.

The chain is built from TRBV12-3 or TRBV12-4 and TRBJ1-4, with 8 bases that match TRBD1. The V and J ends lost 3 bases and 8 bases, in that order; junction bases with no gene match: 8. The CDR3 has 15 amino acids. CDR3 in amino acids: CASSLQTGVGEKLFF. DNA for the CDR3: TGTGCCAGCAGTTTGCAGACAGGGGTTGGGGAAAAACTGTTTTTT.

The table lists this clonotype with a few counts. This chain joins TRBV13 and TRBJ1-1, with a tentative D call TRBD1 (5 bases). The V and J ends lost 4 bases and 8 bases respectively, with 17 bases between them. The CDR3 spans 14 residues. The germline CDR1 and CDR2 sequences are PRHDT and FYEKMQ (reference sequence). The CDR3 sequence: CASSSAHTGFEAFF. CDR3 sequence (DNA): TGTGCCAGCAGCTCCGCCCACACAGGTTTCGAAGCTTTCTTT.

The CDR3 DNA follows: TGTGCCAGCAGAACCGACCGGAGCCCCTACGAGCAGTACTTC. Its translation: CASRTDRSPYEQYF. The V gene is TRBV6-5, the J gene TRBJ2-7; D is unclear. The ends were cut back, 6 bases at V and 2 bases at J, with 14 bases in the middle. Germline CDR1 and CDR2: MNHEY and SVGAGI. The CDR3 spans 14 residues.

This clonotype was seen at least ten times. The DNA of the CDR3 is TGCAGTGCGTCGGACAGGGCAGCTTCTGAAGCTTTCTTT. Amino acids: CSASDRAASEAFF. The chain employs TRBV20-1 and TRBJ1-1, with TRBD1 identical over 8 bases. Germline CDR1 is DFQATT and CDR2 is SNEGSKA (reference sequence). J lost 6 bases, V lost 6 bases, and 9 bases had no gene match. This CDR3 has 13 amino acids.

In this sample, this clonotype turned up a few times. The gene calls are TRBV4-1 and TRBJ1-1; D gene unclear. V lost 8 bases and J lost 1, with 14 bases in between. CDR3 length equals 14 residues. The germline V gene encodes CDR1 MGHRA and CDR2 YSYEKL. CDR3 nucleotides: TGCGCCAGCTCGGGAGGGATCGAGAACACTGAAGCTTTCTTT. Amino acid sequence: CASSGGIENTEAFF.

This clonotype was observed a handful of times. The chain employs TRBV28 and TRBJ2-7; either TRBD1 or TRBD2 may fit D (6 bases each). CDR3 length: 13 amino acids. Germline CDR1 and CDR2: MDHEN and SYDVKM. Trimming pared 5 bases from V and 7 bases from J, leaving 15 bases between. CDR3 sequence reads: CASSPAGAGEQYV. The CDR3 DNA reads TGTGCCAGCAGTCCTGCAGGGGCGGGGGAGCAGTACGTC.

CDR3 amino acids: CSAKMRLGKGSGGNTIYF. In DNA form, the CDR3 reads TGCAGTGCCAAGATGAGGCTCGGGAAGGGGTCAGGTGGAAACACCATATATTTT. V and J are TRBV20-1 and TRBJ1-3, with a possible D match to TRBD1 (5 bases). V gave up 6 bases and J gave up 3 bases, with 27 bases separating them. This CDR3 has 18 amino acids. CDR1 DFQATT and CDR2 SNEGSKA come from the germline V gene (reference sequence).

This clonotype has a count of ten or more. This chain links TRBV20-1 with TRBJ2-7; D tentatively fits TRBD1 or TRBD2 (5 bases each). The CDR3 sequence is 16 residues long. Per germline, CDR1 DFQATT and CDR2 SNEGSKA (reference sequence). V lost 6 bases to trimming and J lost 0 bases, with 21 bases between them. The chain's CDR3 is CSALLIRDPVSYEQYV. As DNA, the CDR3 is TGCAGTGCCCTACTTATCCGGGACCCGGTCTCCTACGAGCAGTACGTC.